This record concerns one TCR beta chain sequence. The sample comes from a study of blood T cell repertoires in COVID-19. Looking at the study overall: T cells, B-cell-depleted T cells, or PBMCs supplied cDNA or gDNA.

In terms of age and location, participants ranged from roughly 18 to 100 years and lived in about 25 US areas. Assignments of participants to cohorts depended upon their own reported clinical history. Original processing notes: Reference gene primer amplification gave nucleated cell count estimates. Sequenced by immunoSEQ multiplex PCR; TCRdb stores in-frame clones only, minus some. V and J calls and clone size come straight from that table; D and trimming were deduced from the DNA. The sample yields around 180,000 clones, 75% to 85% seen once. Germline loops: CDR1 SGDLS, CDR2 YYNGEE. The CDR3 has 13 amino acids. The V gene end was trimmed by 5 bases and the J gene end by 3 bases; junction bases not matched to a gene: 2.

Sequences were obtained from PBMCs or T cells enriched from blood (not recorded which). The sequence was obtained from a woman aged 45 to 65 with acute COVID-19. This chain links TRBV9 with TRBJ2-5, with 9 bases lining up with TRBD2. DNA for the CDR3: TGTGCCAGCAGACCTAGCGGGGAAGAGACCCAGTACTTC. This sequence encodes CASRPSGEETQYF.